The rows below give T cell receptor beta chains drawn from one sample of a study of identical twins. TCRdb used MiXCR to reprocess the 5' RACE reads, holding one entry per CDR3 protein. Of 1.5 million to 2 million distinct CDR3 sequences listed, roughly 35% were seen once; the top ten hold approximately 0.29%. The sample comprised cord blood. Source of these receptors: a newborn girl in good health. Each CDR3 is given with its conserved first and last residue. D genes are given only for firm matches. Size values are once, few and many counts, or a class for expanded clones, and some rows have none.

d_gene	abundance	v_gene	j_gene	CDR3nt	CDR3aa
NA	few	TRBV10-3	TRBJ2-7	TGTGCCATCAGAGGGGACATATACGAGCAGTACTTC	CAIRGDIYEQYF
NA	NA	TRBV28	TRBJ2-2	TGTGCCAGCAGTAGGGTAACCGGGGAGCTGTTTTTT	CASSRVTGELFF
NA	NA	TRBV24-1	TRBJ1-2	TGTGCCACCAGTGATTTAGGTTCACGGTCCCCCTTTGGGGGCTACACCTTC	CATSDLGSRSPFGGYTF
TRBD1	NA	TRBV20-1	TRBJ2-3	TGCAGTGCTAGAGATAACAGGGGATCTAGCACAGATACGCAGTATTTT	CSARDNRGSSTDTQYF
TRBD1	NA	TRBV4-1	TRBJ1-5	TGCGCCAGCAGCCAATTGGGACAGGGGGGGATCAATCAGCCCCAGCATTTT	CASSQLGQGGINQPQHF
NA	NA	TRBV20-1	TRBJ1-2	TGCAGTGCGCAAGACCTAGCAGGGCTTTCCGGCTACACCTTC	CSAQDLAGLSGYTF
TRBD2	NA	TRBV5-6	TRBJ2-7	TGTGCCAGCAGCCTCGGACTAGCACAGGATGAGCAGTACTTC	CASSLGLAQDEQYF
NA	few	TRBV6-1	TRBJ2-2	TGTGCCAGCAGTGAAGTCACAGGGAACACCGGGGAGCTGTTTTTT	CASSEVTGNTGELFF
NA	NA	TRBV25-1	TRBJ1-1	TGTGCCAGCAGTGAAGCCGGGCCCTGTACAGGCGGAGCTTTCTTT	CASSEAGPCTGGAFF
NA	NA	TRBV21-1	TRBJ2-3	TGTGCCAGCAGCAAAGAGCGGGCTAGCGGAAGGTCGGATACGCAGTATTTT	CASSKERASGRSDTQYF
NA	few	TRBV20-1	TRBJ2-7	TGCAGTGCTAGAGATTTCCCAGGGCTGGGCTACGAGCAGTACTTC	CSARDFPGLGYEQYF
NA	NA	TRBV28	TRBJ2-5	TGTGCCAGCAGTTTAGGGGAGGCGACCCAGTACTTC	CASSLGEATQYF
NA	few	TRBV5-1	TRBJ2-3	TGCGCCAGCAGCACTACCGCGGGACTGGCCTCTACAGATACGCAGTATTTT	CASSTTAGLASTDTQYF
NA	many	TRBV4-1	TRBJ2-3	TGCGCCAGCAGCCAAGTAGCAGATACGCAGTATTTT	CASSQVADTQYF
NA	NA	TRBV5-1	TRBJ1-1	TGCGCCAGCAGCTTAGGCAGGGACCATGAAGCTTTCTTT	CASSLGRDHEAFF
NA	few	TRBV14	TRBJ2-7	TGTGCCAGCAGACCAGAGAGCTCCTACGAGCAGTACTTC	CASRPESSYEQYF